This T cell receptor (beta chain) was recorded in a study of blood T cell repertoires in COVID-19. As for the study in general: The United States, Italy and Spain were the sources of the acute and convalescent COVID-19 samples. PBMCs, B-cell-depleted T cells, or T cells provided the cDNA or gDNA that made up the material.

The germline V gene has CDR1 GTSNPN and CDR2 SVGIG (reference sequence). The V segment lost 2 bases and the J segment 8 bases; nucleotides outside the gene matches: 9. This CDR3 spans 14 amino acids. Source study methods: Researchers report that nucleated cell counts were estimated from reference gene primer amplification. Libraries were prepared by immunoSEQ multiplex PCR; TCRdb keeps only in-frame clonotypes and omits some of them. For V, J and clone size, that table is used; D and trimming come from the DNA. Of tens of thousands of clones listed, 90% to 95% are singletons. This clonotype was sampled from a man aged 60 to 69 with active or convalescent COVID-19. This chain links TRBV30 with TRBJ2-1; 7 nucleotides line up with TRBD2. The material sequenced was peripheral blood. This CDR3 is CAWSSGLGPDEQFF. For the CDR3, the DNA is TGTGCCTGGAGTTCAGGACTAGGCCCAGATGAGCAGTTCTTC.